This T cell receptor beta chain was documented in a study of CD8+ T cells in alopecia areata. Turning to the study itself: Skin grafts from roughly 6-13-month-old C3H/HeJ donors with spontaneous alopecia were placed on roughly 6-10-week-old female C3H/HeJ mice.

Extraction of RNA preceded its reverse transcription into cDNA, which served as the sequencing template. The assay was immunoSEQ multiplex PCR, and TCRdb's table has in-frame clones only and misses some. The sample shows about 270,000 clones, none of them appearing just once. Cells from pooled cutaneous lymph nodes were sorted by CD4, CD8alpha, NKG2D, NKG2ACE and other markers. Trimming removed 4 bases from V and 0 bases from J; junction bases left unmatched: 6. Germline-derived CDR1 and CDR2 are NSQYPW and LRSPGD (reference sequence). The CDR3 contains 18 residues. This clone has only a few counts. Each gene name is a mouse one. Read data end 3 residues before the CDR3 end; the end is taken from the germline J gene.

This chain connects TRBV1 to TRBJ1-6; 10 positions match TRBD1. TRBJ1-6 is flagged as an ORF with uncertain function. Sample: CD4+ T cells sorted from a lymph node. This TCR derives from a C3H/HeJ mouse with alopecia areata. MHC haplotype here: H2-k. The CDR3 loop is CTCSGGTGAPSYNSPLYF. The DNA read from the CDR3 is TGCACCTGCAGTGGAGGGACAGGGGCGCCTTCCTATAATTCGCCC.